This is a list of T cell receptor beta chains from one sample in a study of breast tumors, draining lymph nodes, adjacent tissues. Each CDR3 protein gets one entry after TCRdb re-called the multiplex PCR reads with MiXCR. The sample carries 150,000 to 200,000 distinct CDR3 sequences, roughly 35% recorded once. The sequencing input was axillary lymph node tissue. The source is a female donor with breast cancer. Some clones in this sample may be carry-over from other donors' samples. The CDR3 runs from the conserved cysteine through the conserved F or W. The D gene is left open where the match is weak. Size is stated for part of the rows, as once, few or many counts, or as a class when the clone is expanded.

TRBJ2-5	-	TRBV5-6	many	CASSPGWGTSGQETQYF	TGTGCCAGCAGTCCCGGATGGGGGACATCCGGTCAAGAGACCCAGTACTTC
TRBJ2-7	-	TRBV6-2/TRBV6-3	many	CASLMRGRVSYEQYF	TGTGCCAGCCTTATGAGGGGCAGGGTCTCCTACGAGCAGTACTTC
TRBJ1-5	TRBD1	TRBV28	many	CASSFRGGGQPQHF	TGTGCCAGCAGTTTCAGGGGGGGCGGTCAGCCCCAGCATTTT
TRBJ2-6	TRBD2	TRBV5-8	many	CASSPLSVRRGGRGANVLTF	TGTGCCAGCAGCCCCCTTTCAGTTCGGCGGGGGGGCCGTGGGGCCAACGTCCTGACTTTC
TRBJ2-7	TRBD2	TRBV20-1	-	CSALSLAGVPYGQYF	TGCAGTGCCCTTTCACTAGCGGGAGTCCCCTACGGGCAGTACTTC
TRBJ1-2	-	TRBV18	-	CASSTQGLGAAANYGYTF	TGTGCCAGCTCAACACAGGGCCTAGGGGCTGCGGCCAACTATGGCTACACCTTC
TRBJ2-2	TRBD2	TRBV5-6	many	CASSYRTSGRPGGELFF	TGTGCCAGCAGCTACCGGACTAGCGGGAGGCCAGGCGGGGAGCTGTTTTTT
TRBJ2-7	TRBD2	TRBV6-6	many	CASSPGTTYEQYF	TGTGCCAGCAGTCCCGGGACTACCTACGAGCAGTACTTC
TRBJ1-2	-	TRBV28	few	CASSSGLGSGYTF	TGTGCCAGCAGTTCAGGGCTGGGCAGTGGCTACACCTTC
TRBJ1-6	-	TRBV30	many	CAWTQGTGSPLHF	TGTGCCTGGACTCAGGGAACGGGTTCACCCCTCCACTTT
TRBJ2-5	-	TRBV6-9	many	CASSHPRAGETQYF	TGTGCCAGCAGTCACCCCCGTGCGGGGGAGACCCAGTACTTC
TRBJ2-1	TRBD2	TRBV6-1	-	CASSPLAGVVYNEQFF	TGTGCCAGCAGCCCCCTGGCGGGAGTGGTCTACAATGAGCAGTTCTTC
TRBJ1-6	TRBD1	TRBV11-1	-	CASSLTVGQGTDGNSPLHF	TGTGCCAGCAGCTTAACAGTGGGACAGGGAACAGACGGCAATTCACCCCTCCACTTT
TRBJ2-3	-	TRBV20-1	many	CSAPARNTQYF	TGCAGTGCTCCCGCCAGGAATACGCAGTATTTT
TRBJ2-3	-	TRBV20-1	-	CSARETIPSTDTKYF	TGCAGTGCTAGAGAGACTATCCCGAGCACAGATACGAAGTATTTT
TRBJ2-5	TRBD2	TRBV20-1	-	CSARTSGKETQYF	TGCAGTGCCAGGACTAGCGGGAAAGAGACCCAGTACTTC
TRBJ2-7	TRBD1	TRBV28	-	CASRLRTGGQYF	TGTGCCAGCAGACTACGGACAGGCGGGCAGTACTTC
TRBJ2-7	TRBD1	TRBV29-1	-	CSVGTGGFSGQYF	TGCAGCGTGGGGACAGGGGGGTTTAGCGGGCAATACTTC
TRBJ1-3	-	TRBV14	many	CASSQDFGGFGNTIYF	TGTGCCAGCAGCCAAGATTTCGGGGGTTTTGGAAACACCATATATTTT
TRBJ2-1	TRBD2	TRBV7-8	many	CASSLGLAGGRSYNEQFF	TGTGCCAGCAGCTTAGGGCTAGCGGGGGGACGCTCCTACAATGAGCAGTTCTTC
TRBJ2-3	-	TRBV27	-	CASSSLASLKLGDTQYF	TGTGCCAGCAGTTCCTTAGCGTCACTTAAGCTGGGAGATACGCAGTATTTT
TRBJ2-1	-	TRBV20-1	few	CSAPSGGERSF	TGCAGTGCACCAAGTGGAGGTGAGCGGTCCTTC
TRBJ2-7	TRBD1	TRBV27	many	CASSLRQGLGEQYF	TGTGCCAGCAGTTTACGACAGGGGTTGGGCGAGCAGTACTTC
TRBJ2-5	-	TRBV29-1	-	CSSHPPGGRQGTQHF	TGCAGCTCACACCCCCCGGGTGGACGTCAAGGGACCCAGCACTTC
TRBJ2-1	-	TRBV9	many	CASSGGLSSYNEQFF	TGTGCCAGCAGCGGAGGTTTGAGCTCCTACAATGAGCAGTTCTTC
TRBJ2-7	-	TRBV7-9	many	CASRDMGDHEQYF	TGTGCCAGCAGGGACATGGGGGACCACGAGCAGTACTTC
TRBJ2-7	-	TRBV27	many	CASSTGERVTYEQYF	TGTGCCAGCAGCACCGGGGAAAGGGTAACCTACGAGCAGTACTTC
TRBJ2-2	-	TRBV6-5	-	CASTRGWNTGELFF	TGTGCCAGCACCCGGGGATGGAACACCGGGGAGCTGTTTTTT
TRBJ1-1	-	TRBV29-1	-	CSVVSAQNTEAFF	TGCAGCGTTGTTTCGGCCCAGAACACTGAAGCTTTCTTT
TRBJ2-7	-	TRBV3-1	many	CASSQARGPYEQYF	TGTGCCAGCAGCCAAGCCAGGGGCCCCTACGAGCAGTACTTC
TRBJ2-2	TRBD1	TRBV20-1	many	CSAQNNRGRTGELFF	TGCAGTGCTCAAAATAACAGGGGGCGGACCGGGGAGCTGTTTTTT
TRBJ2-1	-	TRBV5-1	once	CASRAGSRRWNEQFF	TGCGCCAGCAGAGCCGGGTCTCGGAGGTGGAATGAGCAGTTCTTC
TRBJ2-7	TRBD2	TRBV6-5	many	CASSLTGTSGPYEQYF	TGTGCCAGCAGTTTAACCGGGACTAGCGGGCCCTACGAGCAGTACTTC
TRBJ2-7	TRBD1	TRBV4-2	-	CASSQDRDRGNEQYF	TGTGCCAGCAGCCAAGATCGGGACAGGGGGAACGAGCAGTACTTC
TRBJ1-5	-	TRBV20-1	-	CSAPRGNEPQHF	TGCAGTGCCCCGAGGGGCAATGAGCCCCAGCATTTT
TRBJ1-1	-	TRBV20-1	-	CRQDDSAEAFF	TGCAGACAGGATGATAGCGCTGAAGCTTTCTTT
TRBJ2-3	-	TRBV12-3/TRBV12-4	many	CASSAESRSTDTQYF	TGTGCCAGCAGCGCCGAGTCCAGAAGCACAGATACGCAGTATTTT
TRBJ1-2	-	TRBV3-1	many	CASSPDRLLNYGYTF	TGTGCCAGCAGCCCCGACAGGCTTCTCAACTATGGCTACACCTTC
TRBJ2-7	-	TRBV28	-	CASSFYPGNEQYF	TGTGCCAGCAGTTTTTACCCGGGAAACGAGCAGTACTTC
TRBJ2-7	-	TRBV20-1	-	CSASGGTVEPYF	TGCAGTGCTAGTGGGGGGACAGTCGAGCCGTACTTC
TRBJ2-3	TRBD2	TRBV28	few	CASSLPRVGLGGTDTQYF	TGTGCCAGCAGCCTTCCCAGAGTTGGACTAGGGGGCACAGATACGCAGTATTTT
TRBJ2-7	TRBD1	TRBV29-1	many	CSALTGRSYEQYF	TGCAGCGCCCTGACAGGGAGATCCTACGAGCAGTACTTC